Each of the 8 T cell receptor beta chains below was sequenced from the same sample in a study of regulatory T cells in long-lasting Graves disease. Researchers made TCR beta libraries by using iRepertoire HTBI primers and running Arm-PCR on CDR3 regions. Each CDR3 protein is one row after TCRdb ran MiXCR on the multiplex PCR reads. Of roughly 320,000 distinct CDR3 sequences listed, over 15% are singletons. Time point of the sample: newly diagnosed GD, antithyroid drugs for less than 3 months. The TCR library was made from RNA extracted from PBMCs. This sample was shared with a second study, whose subject was T cells in Graves' hyperthyroidism and ophthalmopathy.

The sample in question was peripheral blood mononuclear cells (PBMCs), obtained at new diagnosis, from a patient treated with antithyroid drugs. Receptor source: a man aged 40-55 years with Graves disease.

This clonotype showed up many times. A read error may account for a junction end that differs from germline. The rearrangement joins TRBV5-1 to TRBJ2-3; D is unresolved. This CDR3 has 11 amino acids. Germline V lookup: CDR1 SGHRS, CDR2 YFSETQ. This CDR3 reads CASSLVDTQYF. DNA of the CDR3: TGTGCCAGCAGCTTAGTAGATACGCAGTATTTT.

This clonotype showed up many times. The V gene is TRBV2, the J gene TRBJ2-7, with 8 bases identical to TRBD1. This CDR3 region has 14 residues. Germline trimming cut 6 bases from V and 1 base from J; bases unmatched to any gene: 5. Germline V gene lookup returns CDR1 SNHLY and CDR2 FYNNEI. The CDR3 loop is CASRRDRQSYEQYF. CDR3 DNA sequence: TGTGCCAGCAGGCGGGACAGGCAATCCTACGAGCAGTACTTC.

This clonotype was seen ten or more times. The chain links TRBV7-3 to TRBJ1-1; TRBD1 aligns across 7 bases. The V gene end was trimmed by 5 bases and the J gene end by 7 bases; junction bases not matched to a gene: 7. The CDR3 contains 13 residues. The germline gives CDR1 SGHTA, CDR2 FQGTGA. The CDR3 DNA is TGTGCCAGCAGCCAGGGGGGGGAGGGTGAAGCTTTCTTT. This gives the protein CASSQGGEGEAFF.

The chain is built from TRBV28 and TRBJ1-5; no clear D gene. Germline CDR1 MDHEN, CDR2 SYDVKM. V was shortened by 6 bases and J by 1 base, with 13 bases between the two germline ends. The CDR3 contains 15 residues. CDR3 sequence (DNA): TGTGCCAGCAGCGCCCTCATGGGGAGCAATCAGCCCCAGCATTTT. Its translation: CASSALMGSNQPQHF.

This clonotype came up many times. The V call is TRBV7-6, the J call TRBJ2-1, with D possibly matching TRBD1 (5 bases). The CDR3 totals 14 residues. Germline V gives CDR1 SGHVS, CDR2 FNYEAQ. With 1 base removed from V and 9 bases from J, the gap between germline ends came to 13 bases. The CDR3 here is CASSLVFGDSEQFF. CDR3 DNA: TGTGCCAGCAGCTTAGTATTTGGCGACAGTGAGCAGTTCTTC.

Only a few counts were recorded for this clonotype. One base away lies a much larger clone, so this may be a sequencing read error. The gene calls are TRBV7-2 and TRBJ2-7; TRBD1 is a possible D gene (7 bases). CDR3 size: 15 residues. The germline V gene encodes CDR1 SGHTA and CDR2 FQGNSA. CDR3 amino acids: CASSFIRGAAYEQHF. CDR3 DNA: TGTGCCAGCAGCTTCATCAGGGGGGCGGCCTACGAGCAGCACTTC.

V and J are TRBV20-1 and TRBJ1-5; D remains unclear. CDR3 length: 14 amino acids. Deletions cut 1 base from V and 7 bases from J, with 14 bases between. Germline-derived CDR1 and CDR2 are DFQATT and SNEGSKA (reference sequence). CDR3 DNA sequence: TGCAGTGCTAGAGGGGCCCTCAGTGGGCAGCCCCAGCATTTT. Protein: CSARGALSGQPQHF.

This clonotype was seen a handful of times. One junction end disagrees with the germline gene, perhaps due to a read error. This chain joins TRBV2 and TRBJ1-1; 7 nucleotides match TRBD1. CDR1 SNHLY and CDR2 FYNNEI come from the germline V gene. This CDR3 has 13 amino acids. The CDR3 bases are TGTGCCAGCGCGGGACAGATGAACACTGGAGCTTTCTTT. Amino acids: CASAGQMNTGAFF. The variable domain in full, completed from reference TRBV2 and TRBJ1-1, reads EPEVTQTPSHQVTQMGQEVILRCVPISNHLYFYWYRQILGQKVEFLVSFYNNEISEKSEIFDDQFSVERPDGSNFTLKIRSTKLEDSAMYFCASAGQMNTGAFFGQGTRLTVV.